The rows below give T cell receptor beta chains drawn from one sample of a study of cytotoxic CD8 clonotypes in ibrutinib-treated CLL. Using immunoSEQ multiplex PCR, the repertoire was profiled, and TCRdb retains in-frame clones only, with some absent. The sample records hundreds of thousands of clones, approximately 70% being singletons. The source was PBMCs, collected after 12 months of ibrutinib treatment. The origin of the receptors is a human donor with chronic lymphocytic leukemia. Each CDR3 is given with its conserved first and last residue. D genes are given only for firm matches. Part of the rows lack a size; the others show once, few, many or a class for expanded clones.

v_call	clone_size	j_call	cdr3_length	d_call	cdr3_aa	cdr3_nt
TRBV6-4	once	TRBJ2-3	16	TRBD1	CASSRTGSSSTDTQYF	TGTGCCAGCAGCCGGACAGGATCTTCTAGCACAGATACGCAGTATTTT
TRBV5-7	-	TRBJ2-5	13	-	CASSDRTVETQYF	TGTGCCAGCAGCGACAGAACGGTAGAGACCCAGTACTTC
TRBV7-2	-	TRBJ2-7	15	-	CASRKEVAASLEQYF	TGTGCCAGCAGAAAAGAGGTAGCGGCAAGCCTCGAGCAGTACTTC
TRBV5-6	-	TRBJ2-2	17	-	CASSLGLGPGNTGELFF	TGTGCCAGCAGCTTGGGATTAGGGCCGGGAAACACCGGGGAGCTGTTTTTT
TRBV30	-	TRBJ1-4	14	-	CAWSGGISKEKLFF	TGTGCCTGGAGTGGGGGAATTTCAAAAGAAAAACTGTTTTTT
TRBV18	-	TRBJ2-5	14	-	CASSRQQNQETQYF	TGTGCCAGCTCAAGACAGCAGAACCAAGAGACCCAGTACTTC
TRBV18	-	TRBJ2-3	15	-	CASSPAGSFTDTQYF	TGTGCCAGCTCACCAGCCGGGTCCTTCACAGATACGCAGTATTTT
TRBV29-1	-	TRBJ2-1	12	-	CRVGFSYNEQFF	TGCAGGGTTGGGTTTTCCTACAATGAGCAGTTCTTC
TRBV27	few	TRBJ2-7	14	-	CASSPGPFSYEQYF	TGTGCCAGCAGTCCCGGACCCTTCTCCTACGAGCAGTACTTC
TRBV7-2	-	TRBJ2-5	15	-	CASKSGTPIGETQYF	TGTGCCAGCAAATCCGGGACTCCCATCGGAGAGACCCAGTACTTC